Listed here are 28 T cell receptor beta chains from one sample, sequenced in a study of graft-versus-host responses after intestinal transplantation. Sequencing was performed with immunoSEQ multiplex PCR; in TCRdb, only in-frame clones are kept and a portion is missing. Of over 70,000 clones listed, approximately 96% are singletons. No antigens are known for them. The sample consisted of unstimulated CD8+ T cells sorted from spleen or lymph node cells, taken before intestinal transplant. These receptor sequences come from a human donor who received an intestinal transplant.

The chain has TRBV6-1 and TRBJ2-1; D remains unclear. Germline V lookup: CDR1 MNHNS, CDR2 SASEGT. This CDR3 is built from 12 residues. Trimming stripped 6 bases from V and 6 bases from J, with 9 bases between. For the CDR3, the DNA is TGTGCCAGCAGCCAACGCGGCAATGAGCAGTTCTTC. This codes for CASSQRGNEQFF.

The chain recombines TRBV28 with TRBJ2-2; 7 bases fit TRBD1. The CDR3 sequence is 13 residues long. The germline CDR1 and CDR2 sequences are MDHEN and SYDVKM. Trimming took 10 bases from V and 2 from J; bases not matched to a gene: 4. CDR3 protein: CANGQANTGELFF. Here the CDR3 DNA reads TGTGCCAACGGACAGGCTAACACCGGGGAGCTGTTTTTT.

The V and J genes are TRBV7-9 and TRBJ2-5; 11 bases are a match to TRBD2. Germline V gives CDR1 SEHNR, CDR2 FQNEAQ (reference sequence). CDR3 length: 17 amino acids. V shed 3 bases, J shed 1 base, and the junction held 7 bases outside the gene matches. CDR3 protein: CASSFFGLAGLQETQYF. CDR3 in DNA: TGTGCCAGCAGCTTCTTTGGACTAGCGGGTCTCCAAGAGACCCAGTACTTC. Using reference TRBV7-9 and TRBJ2-5 for the parts outside the CDR3, the full variable domain is DTGVSQNPRHKITKRGQNVTFRCDPISEHNRLYWYRQTLGQGPEFLTYFQNEAQLEKSRLLSDRFSAERPKGSFSTLEIQRTEQGDSAMYLCASSFFGLAGLQETQYFGPGTRLLVL.

This chain connects TRBV28 to TRBJ2-1, with 10 bases matching TRBD2. The CDR3 contains 12 residues. Germline CDR1 and CDR2: MDHEN and SYDVKM. Trimming took 7 bases from V and 9 from J; bases not matched to a gene: 3. The CDR3 region is CASKASGGEQFF. The CDR3 DNA sequence: TGTGCCAGCAAAGCTAGCGGGGGTGAGCAGTTCTTC.

The CDR3 coding sequence is TGTGCCAGCAGCTTAGCCGGGCTGAGGGGTGGCTACACCTTC. This sequence encodes CASSLAGLRGGYTF. The chain couples TRBV11-1 to TRBJ1-2; D may be TRBD1 (5 bases). The ends were cut back, 0 bases at V and 7 bases at J, with 12 bases in the middle. CDR3 size: 14 residues. Germline V gives CDR1 SGHAT, CDR2 FQDESV (reference sequence).

The J gene is TRBJ2-2, the V gene TRBV27, with D possibly matching TRBD1 (6 bases). This CDR3 contains 18 residues. Per the germline V gene, CDR1 is MNHEY and CDR2 is SMNVEV (reference sequence). V lost 3 bases to trimming and J lost 0 bases, with 17 bases between them. The CDR3 reads CASSLSLGAFANTGELFF. The DNA for the CDR3 is TGTGCCAGCAGTTTGTCGCTGGGGGCGTTCGCGAACACCGGGGAGCTGTTTTTT.

This chain connects TRBV28 to TRBJ2-3; 14 bases align to TRBD2. CDR1 is MDHEN, CDR2 SYDVKM, per germline. The CDR3 loop spans 21 amino acids. The junction had 21 bases not matched to a gene; V was cut back by 7 bases and J by 3 bases. The CDR3 spells CASNLGTSGRASLRETDTQYF. Here the CDR3 DNA reads TGTGCCAGCAACCTTGGGACTAGCGGGAGAGCCAGCCTGAGGGAAACAGATACGCAGTATTTT.

V usage is TRBV18 and J usage is TRBJ1-1; 9 bases fit TRBD1. In germline, CDR1 is KGHSH, CDR2 LQKENI. The CDR3 is 16 residues long. The V gene end was trimmed by 5 bases and the J gene end by 0 bases; junction bases not matched to a gene: 7. CDR3 bases: TGTGCCAGCTCAATACGGACAGGGGACTTGAACACTGAAGCTTTCTTT. Its protein product is CASSIRTGDLNTEAFF.

The CDR3 is CASSLNYLQLAGYEQYF. CDR3 in DNA: TGTGCCAGCAGCTTAAACTATTTGCAACTCGCAGGATACGAGCAGTACTTC. This chain links TRBV5-4 with TRBJ2-7; D unresolved. This CDR3 has 17 residues. CDR1 is SGHNT and CDR2 is YYREEE in the germline V gene (reference sequence). V was cut by 2 bases and J by 4 bases, with 22 bases left in between.

The chain combines TRBV15 with TRBJ2-7, with D perhaps TRBD1 or TRBD2 (5 bases each). The CDR3 covers 15 residues. The V end lost 0 bases, the J end lost 5 bases, and 14 bases lay between the germline ends. CDR1 is LNHNV, CDR2 YYDKDF, per germline (reference sequence). In nucleotides, the CDR3 is TGTGCCACCAGCAGAGACCTCGGGACCGACGACGAGCAGTACTTC. Translation: CATSRDLGTDDEQYF.

The chain uses TRBV10-1 and TRBJ2-5; no clear D gene. Trimming shortened V by 0 bases and J by 1 base, and 6 bases separated the two germline ends. The CDR3 has 14 residues. Germline loops: CDR1 WNHNN, CDR2 SYGVQD (reference sequence). The CDR3 DNA is TGCGCCAGCAGTGAGTCTTGGGGCCAAGAGACCCAGTACTTC. It specifies CASSESWGQETQYF.

The V gene is TRBV14, the J gene TRBJ2-7, with 8 bases fitting TRBD1. Per germline, CDR1 SGHDN and CDR2 FVKESK. J was trimmed by 2 bases and V by 4 bases; bases with no gene match: 4. The CDR3 covers 14 residues. The CDR3 nucleotides read TGTGCCAGCAGCCGCAGGGGGCTGCCCTACGAGCAGTACTTC. Translated, it gives CASSRRGLPYEQYF.

The chain has TRBV28 and TRBJ2-7; 9 nucleotides line up with TRBD1. V dropped 5 bases and J dropped 10; count of bases not matched to a gene: 15. Germline V gene sequence: CDR1 MDHEN, CDR2 SYDVKM. The CDR3 is 15 amino acids. In DNA, the CDR3 is TGTGCCAGCAGTCCAATCCGGGACAGGGATCGTCCTCAGTACTTC. Its translation: CASSPIRDRDRPQYF.

The chain is built from TRBV27 and TRBJ2-7; no clear D gene. Trimming stripped 0 bases from V and 5 bases from J, with 11 bases between. Germline V gene data show CDR1 as MNHEY and CDR2 as SMNVEV (reference sequence). The CDR3 is 14 amino acids. CDR3 in amino acids: CASSLSGSANEQYF. The CDR3 DNA is TGTGCCAGCAGTTTATCGGGCAGCGCTAACGAGCAGTACTTC.

V and J are TRBV7-9 and TRBJ1-3; D is possibly TRBD1 (5 bases). This CDR3 is 13 amino acids long. V dropped 3 bases and J dropped 16 bases, with 19 bases sitting between them. The germline CDR1 and CDR2 sequences are SEHNR and FQNEAQ (reference sequence). The DNA of the CDR3 is TGTGCCAGCAGCTTGTATTCGACGGGACTGGCGTATTTT. Translated, it gives CASSLYSTGLAYF. Drawing the rest from reference TRBV7-9 and TRBJ1-3, the complete variable domain is DTGVSQNPRHKITKRGQNVTFRCDPISEHNRLYWYRQTLGQGPEFLTYFQNEAQLEKSRLLSDRFSAERPKGSFSTLEIQRTEQGDSAMYLCASSLYSTGLAYFGEGSWLTVV.

This chain joins TRBV27 and TRBJ2-1; TRBD1 aligns across 7 bases. The V segment lost 7 bases and the J segment 7 bases; nucleotides outside the gene matches: 16. This CDR3 has 16 amino acids. Germline lookup yields CDR1 MNHEY and CDR2 SMNVEV (reference sequence). CDR3 bases: TGTGCCAGCACCCCCGCCTTGGGACAGAATTATAATGAGCAGTTCTTC. This sequence encodes CASTPALGQNYNEQFF.

About this clone itself: Additional DNA sequences in this sample encode the identical CDR3. The chain recombines TRBV27 with TRBJ2-7, with D unresolved. V lost 6 bases and J 4 bases, leaving 10 bases between the germline ends. Germline lookup yields CDR1 MNHEY and CDR2 SMNVEV (reference sequence). The CDR3 has 12 residues. As DNA, the CDR3 is TGTGCCAGCAGGACGGGCGGATACGAGCAGTACTTC. This sequence encodes CASRTGGYEQYF.

This chain connects TRBV5-1 to TRBJ2-1; no clear D. The germline gives CDR1 SGHRS, CDR2 YFSETQ. Trimming shortened V by 5 bases and J by 9 bases, and 9 bases separated the two germline ends. CDR3 length: 11 residues. CDR3 DNA: TGCGCCAGCAGTAGGGCCGGTGAGCAGTTCTTC. It specifies CASSRAGEQFF.

This chain joins TRBV18 and TRBJ1-1; D is unclear. CDR1 is KGHSH and CDR2 is LQKENI in the germline V gene. The CDR3 extends over 13 amino acids. V was shortened by 4 bases and J by 3 bases, with 9 bases between the two germline ends. The DNA of the CDR3 is TGTGCCAGCTCACGGGCTTTATACACTGAAGCTTTCTTT. Its translation is CASSRALYTEAFF.

CDR3 residues: CASSLGQGRNQPQHF. As DNA, the CDR3 is TGCGCCAGCAGCTTGGGGCAGGGCAGAAATCAGCCCCAGCATTTT. The chain is built from TRBV5-1 and TRBJ1-5; a possible D gene is TRBD1 (5 bases). The CDR3 contains 15 residues. With 0 bases removed from V and 4 bases from J, the gap between germline ends came to 11 bases. Looked up from germline, CDR1 is SGHRS and CDR2 is YFSETQ.

The V and J genes are TRBV19 and TRBJ2-7; TRBD2 agrees at 14 bases. J lost 3 bases, V lost 5 bases, and 6 bases had no gene match. Germline V lookup: CDR1 LNHDA, CDR2 SQIVND (reference sequence). The CDR3 is 16 residues long. The CDR3 DNA reads as TGTGCCAGTAGTTCTAGACTAGCGGGAGGGATCTACGAGCAGTACTTC. Its translation: CASSSRLAGGIYEQYF.

The V call is TRBV30, the J call TRBJ1-4; maybe TRBD1 (5 bases). V shed 2 bases and J shed 6 bases, with 13 bases lying between them. Germline V gene sequence: CDR1 GTSNPN, CDR2 SVGIG (reference sequence). The CDR3 consists of 14 residues. CDR3 protein: CAWSYGTRDEKLFF. CDR3 DNA: TGTGCCTGGAGTTACGGGACGCGCGATGAAAAACTGTTTTTT.

This chain connects TRBV5-1 to TRBJ2-3; D gene unclear. The CDR3 is made up of 15 amino acids. Trimming stripped 1 base from V and 2 bases from J, with 11 bases between. Germline V gene data show CDR1 as SGHRS and CDR2 as YFSETQ. CDR3 nucleotide sequence: TGCGCCAGCAGCTTGTACGGACCACTCACAGATACGCAGTATTTT. The encoded protein is CASSLYGPLTDTQYF.

The chain carries TRBV27 and TRBJ2-1, with a weak D call TRBD2 (5 bases). CDR3 size: 13 residues. Germline V lookup: CDR1 MNHEY, CDR2 SMNVEV (reference sequence). V was clipped by 0 bases and J by 6 bases, with 6 bases between them. The CDR3 region has the DNA TGTGCCAGCAGTTTATCAGGACTCAATGAGCAGTTCTTC. Translating it yields CASSLSGLNEQFF.

The CDR3 DNA sequence: TGTGCCAGCAGCTTAGGAGGGGGCTTCGATCAGCCCCAGCATTTT. Its protein product is CASSLGGGFDQPQHF. The V and J genes are TRBV11-2 and TRBJ1-5; 7 nucleotides agree with TRBD1. The CDR3 is 15 residues long. Germline lookup yields CDR1 SGHAT and CDR2 FQNNGV. After removal of 1 base from V and 5 bases from J, the junction contained 5 bases not matched to a gene. The variable domain in full, completed from reference TRBV11-2 and TRBJ1-5, reads EAGVAQSPRYKIIEKRQSVAFWCNPISGHATLYWYQQILGQGPKLLIQFQNNGVVDDSQLPKDRFSAERLKGVDSTLKIQPAKLEDSAVYLCASSLGGGFDQPQHFGDGTRLSIL.

V gene TRBV27 combines with J gene TRBJ2-3, with 8 bases lining up with TRBD2. The CDR3 length is 15 residues. The germline CDR1 and CDR2 sequences are MNHEY and SMNVEV (reference sequence). V gave up 2 bases and J gave up 3 bases; unmatched junction bases: 4. CDR3 sequence: CASSLDAGGTDTQYF. The CDR3 region has the DNA TGTGCCAGCAGTTTAGACGCGGGAGGAACAGATACGCAGTATTTT.

This chain joins TRBV10-3 and TRBJ2-3; the D is unclear. Germline lookup yields CDR1 ENHRY and CDR2 SYGVKD. The CDR3 spans 10 residues. Between the trimmed V and J ends, which lost 10 bases and 3 bases, there was a span of 5 bases. This CDR3 reads CATMTDTQYF. As DNA, the CDR3 is TGTGCCACAATGACAGATACGCAGTATTTT.

The J gene is TRBJ2-5, the V gene TRBV4-2, with D possibly being TRBD1 (6 bases). The germline V gene has CDR1 LGHNA and CDR2 YNFKEQ. The CDR3 has 15 residues. V lost 2 bases, J lost 2 bases, and 12 bases lay in between. The CDR3 coding sequence is TGTGCCAGCAGCCAATGGGACATTCGACAAGAGACCCAGTACTTC. It specifies CASSQWDIRQETQYF.